These T cell receptor beta chains were read from a single sample in a study of cytomegalovirus exposure and HLA in healthy donors. TCRdb's copy holds only in-frame clones and misses some; the assay was immunoSEQ multiplex PCR. The data show 85,000 to 130,000 clones, about four fifths seen once. Sequenced input: PBMCs. These receptors were collected from a female donor in good health and CMV-seropositive. Both conserved end residues are part of each CDR3. D genes are given only for firm matches. The size entry is marked missing in some rows and otherwise reads once, few, many or a size class.

v_gene,j_gene,abundance,d_gene,len,CDR3aa,CDR3nt
TRBV6-5,TRBJ2-1,once,-,14,CASAGSGTYNEQFF,TGTGCCAGCGCCGGTAGCGGAACCTACAATGAGCAGTTCTTC
TRBV19,TRBJ2-7,few,-,13,CASSTGINGEQYF,TGTGCCAGTAGTACGGGAATTAATGGCGAGCAGTACTTC
TRBV7-2,TRBJ1-6,few,-,13,CASSSMEGSPLHF,TGTGCCAGCAGCTCGATGGAGGGTTCACCCCTCCACTTT
TRBV5-1,TRBJ2-1,-,TRBD2,17,CASSLVSRTSGKNEQFF,TGCGCCAGCAGCTTGGTGTCCCGGACTAGCGGGAAGAATGAGCAGTTCTTC
TRBV11-2,TRBJ1-1,-,TRBD1,15,CASSQPDRGRTEAFF,TGTGCCAGCAGCCAACCGGACAGGGGACGAACTGAAGCTTTCTTT
TRBV7-2,TRBJ1-1,-,-,14,CASSLYSGNTEAFF,TGTGCCAGCAGCTTATACTCAGGGAACACTGAAGCTTTCTTT
TRBV11-2,TRBJ2-7,-,TRBD2,16,CASSSLTSGGAYEQYF,TGTGCCAGCAGCTCGCTGACTAGCGGGGGGGCCTACGAGCAGTACTTT
TRBV5-6,TRBJ1-1,-,TRBD1,13,CASSLARGREAFF,TGTGCCAGCAGCTTGGCTAGGGGGCGGGAAGCTTTCTTT
TRBV15,TRBJ2-3,-,TRBD2,11,CATSREATQYF,TGTGCCACCAGCCGGGAGGCTACGCAGTATTTT
TRBV5-6,TRBJ1-2,-,TRBD1,15,CASSRPTGVGYGYTF,TGTGCCAGCAGCCGCCCGACAGGGGTCGGCTATGGCTACACCTTC
TRBV6-4,TRBJ2-1,-,-,17,CASSRGGKGGAYNEQFF,TGTGCCAGCTCTCGGGGAGGCAAAGGGGGCGCCTACAATGAGCAGTTCTTC
TRBV7-2,TRBJ2-7,few,TRBD2,15,CASSFGAGAGYEQYF,TGTGCCAGCAGCTTCGGAGCGGGGGCGGGATACGAGCAGTACTTC
TRBV11-2,TRBJ2-7,-,-,12,CASSLVTVEQYF,TGTGCCAGCAGCTTAGTGACAGTCGAGCAGTACTTC
TRBV7-9,TRBJ1-5,-,TRBD1,14,CASSLTGANQPQHF,TGTGCCAGCAGTCTTACAGGGGCCAATCAGCCCCAGCATTTT
TRBV18,TRBJ1-2,-,-,13,CASSPGRDYGYTF,TGTGCCAGCTCACCGGGCAGGGACTATGGCTACACCTTC
TRBV7-2,TRBJ1-2,-,-,17,CASSSDPAYSGVSGYTF,TGTGCCAGCAGCTCGGATCCAGCTTATTCGGGGGTAAGTGGCTACACCTTC
TRBV30,TRBJ2-6,-,-,15,CAWSVLPSGANGLTF,TGTGCCTGGAGTGTATTACCCTCTGGGGCCAACGGCCTGACTTTC
TRBV6-1,TRBJ1-6,-,-,15,CASSGGPSYNSPLHF,TGTGCCAGCAGTGGAGGGCCCTCCTATAATTCACCCCTCCACTTT
TRBV19,TRBJ2-7,-,TRBD1,16,CASTHRGGTGAGEQYF,TGTGCCAGTACTCACCGGGGGGGGACAGGGGCTGGCGAGCAGTACTTC
TRBV9,TRBJ1-2,-,TRBD1,14,CASSPDRGSYGYTF,TGTGCCAGCAGTCCGGACAGGGGAAGCTATGGCTACACCTTC
TRBV14,TRBJ2-6,-,TRBD1,18,CASSQLIWRTGRDNGLTF,TGTGCCAGCAGCCAACTTATATGGAGGACAGGGAGAGACAACGGCCTGACTTTC
TRBV5-5,TRBJ1-1,-,TRBD1,14,CASSPGTGNTEAFF,TGTGCCAGCAGCCCAGGGACAGGGAACACTGAAGCTTTCTTT
TRBV5-4,TRBJ2-7,-,-,15,CASSFPNGTPNEQYF,TGTGCCAGCAGCTTCCCCAACGGGACACCTAACGAGCAGTACTTC
TRBV2,TRBJ1-5,-,TRBD1,14,CASSGRGRTQPQHF,TGTGCCAGCAGTGGTAGGGGGCGCACTCAGCCCCAGCATTTT
TRBV19,TRBJ2-7,-,TRBD1,13,CASSQGRGLEQYF,TGTGCCAGTAGCCAGGGCAGGGGGCTGGAGCAGTACTTC
TRBV30,TRBJ1-2,-,TRBD1,14,CAWSAGTGPEGYTF,TGTGCCTGGAGTGCAGGGACAGGGCCAGAGGGCTACACCTTC
TRBV4-1,TRBJ2-5,-,-,14,CASSQDGSQETQYF,TGCGCCAGCAGCCAAGATGGTAGCCAAGAGACCCAGTACTTC
TRBV5-1,TRBJ2-1,-,-,13,CASRPETYNEQFF,TGCGCCAGCAGGCCGGAGACCTACAATGAGCAGTTCTTC
TRBV2,TRBJ2-3,-,-,14,CASSRAETADTQYF,TGTGCCAGCAGCAGGGCCGAAACAGCAGATACGCAGTATTTT
TRBV12-5,TRBJ2-7,few,-,15,CASGLGGLRSYEQYF,TGTGCTAGTGGTTTGGGGGGCCTCCGGTCCTACGAGCAGTACTTC
TRBV6-5,TRBJ2-7,-,-,13,CASSGRDIYEQYF,TGTGCCAGCAGTGGACGGGACATCTACGAGCAGTACTTC
TRBV10-3,TRBJ2-1,-,TRBD1,13,CAIMGTGNNEQFF,TGTGCCATCATGGGGACAGGGAACAATGAGCAGTTCTTC
TRBV5-1,TRBJ2-1,-,-,17,CASSLPSSGGSYNEQFF,TGCGCCAGCAGCTTGCCCTCAAGCGGCGGTTCCTACAATGAGCAGTTCTTC
TRBV20-1,TRBJ2-5,-,-,11,CSASNQETQYF,TGCAGTGCTAGTAACCAAGAGACCCAGTACTTC
TRBV7-2,TRBJ1-6,-,TRBD1,15,CASSLSPGQPRPLHF,TGTGCCAGCAGCTTATCTCCGGGACAGCCCAGGCCCCTCCACTTT
TRBV18,TRBJ2-7,-,-,13,CASSPDSSYEQYF,TGTGCCAGCTCACCGGACAGCTCCTACGAGCAGTACTTC
TRBV25-1,TRBJ2-1,-,-,15,CASSSGGMGYNEQFF,TGTGCCAGCAGTAGCGGAGGGATGGGTTACAATGAGCAGTTCTTC
TRBV30,TRBJ1-1,-,TRBD1,12,CAWGTGRTEAFF,TGTGCCTGGGGGACAGGGCGGACTGAAGCTTTCTTT
TRBV11-3,TRBJ2-3,-,TRBD2,18,CASSLGGLSGGDLDTQYF,TGTGCCAGCAGCTTGGGGGGCCTCAGCGGGGGGGATCTAGATACGCAGTATTTT
TRBV7-8,TRBJ2-5,-,-,17,CASSLGRNRGGLGEQYF,TGTGCCAGCAGCTTGGGCAGGAACAGGGGGGGCTTGGGGGAGCAGTACTTC
TRBV5-1,TRBJ2-6,-,TRBD1,15,CASSLDRGGANVLTF,TGCGCCAGCAGCTTGGACAGGGGTGGGGCCAACGTCCTGACTTTC
TRBV18,TRBJ1-1,-,TRBD1,17,CASSPSRQGVMNTEAFF,TGTGCCAGCTCACCTTCTCGACAGGGGGTTATGAACACTGAAGCTTTCTTT
TRBV19,TRBJ1-4,-,TRBD1,19,CASSRTGDKIPATNEKLFF,TGTGCCAGTAGTAGGACAGGGGATAAGATTCCTGCAACTAATGAAAAACTGTTTTTT
TRBV7-9,TRBJ2-3,-,TRBD2,17,CASSLLGTSGRIDTQYF,TGTGCCAGCAGCTTATTGGGGACTAGCGGGAGAATTGATACGCAGTATTTT
TRBV4-2,TRBJ2-1,-,TRBD2,16,CASSQNRGGGAEEQFF,TGTGCCAGCAGCCAAAACCGGGGCGGGGGGGCAGAAGAGCAGTTCTTC
TRBV15,TRBJ2-7,-,-,16,CATSPGIGHLSYEQYF,TGTGCCACCAGTCCTGGTATTGGACACCTCTCCTACGAGCAGTACTTC
TRBV19,TRBJ2-2,-,-,16,CASSIYLDSYTGELFF,TGTGCCAGTAGTATTTACCTGGACAGCTACACCGGGGAGCTGTTTTTT
TRBV5-1,TRBJ1-5,few,TRBD1,14,CASSLGGWNQPQHF,TGCGCCAGCAGCTTAGGGGGCTGGAATCAGCCCCAGCATTTT
TRBV7-2,TRBJ2-1,-,TRBD2,15,CASSLTGLANNEQFF,TGTGCCAGCAGCTTAACTGGACTAGCGAACAATGAGCAGTTCTTC
TRBV19,TRBJ2-1,-,-,13,CATSGQRYNEQFF,TGTGCCACCTCCGGACAGAGGTACAATGAGCAGTTCTTC